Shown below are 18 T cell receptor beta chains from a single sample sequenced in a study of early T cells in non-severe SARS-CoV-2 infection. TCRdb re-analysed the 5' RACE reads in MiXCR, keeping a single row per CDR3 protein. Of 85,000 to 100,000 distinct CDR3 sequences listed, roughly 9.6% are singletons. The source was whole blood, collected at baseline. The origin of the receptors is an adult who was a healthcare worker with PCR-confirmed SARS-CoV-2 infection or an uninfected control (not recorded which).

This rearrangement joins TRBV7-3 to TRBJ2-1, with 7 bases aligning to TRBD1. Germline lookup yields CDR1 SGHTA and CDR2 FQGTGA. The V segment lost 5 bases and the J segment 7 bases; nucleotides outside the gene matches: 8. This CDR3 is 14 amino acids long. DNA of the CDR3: TGTGCCAGCAGCCCCCCGGACAGGTTAAATGAGCAGTTCTTC. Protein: CASSPPDRLNEQFF.

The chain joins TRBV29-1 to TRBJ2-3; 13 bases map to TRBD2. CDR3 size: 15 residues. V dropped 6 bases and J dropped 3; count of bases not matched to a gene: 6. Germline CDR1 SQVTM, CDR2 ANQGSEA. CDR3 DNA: TGCAGCGTCCCCGGACTAGCGGGGGTTACAGATACGCAGTATTTT. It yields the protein CSVPGLAGVTDTQYF.

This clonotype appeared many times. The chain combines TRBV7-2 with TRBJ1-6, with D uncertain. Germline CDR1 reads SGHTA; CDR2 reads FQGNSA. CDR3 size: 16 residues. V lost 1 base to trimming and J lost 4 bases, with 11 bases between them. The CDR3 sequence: CASSLDAGLYNSPLHF. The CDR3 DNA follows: TGTGCCAGCAGCTTAGATGCTGGCCTTTATAATTCACCCCTCCACTTT.

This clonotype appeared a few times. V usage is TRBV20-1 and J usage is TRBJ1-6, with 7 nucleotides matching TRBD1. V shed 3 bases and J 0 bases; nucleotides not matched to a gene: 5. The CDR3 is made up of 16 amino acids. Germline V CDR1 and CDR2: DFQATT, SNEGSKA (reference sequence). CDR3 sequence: CSARETGSSYNSPLHF. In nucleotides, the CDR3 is TGCAGTGCTAGGGAGACAGGGAGCTCCTATAATTCACCCCTCCACTTT.

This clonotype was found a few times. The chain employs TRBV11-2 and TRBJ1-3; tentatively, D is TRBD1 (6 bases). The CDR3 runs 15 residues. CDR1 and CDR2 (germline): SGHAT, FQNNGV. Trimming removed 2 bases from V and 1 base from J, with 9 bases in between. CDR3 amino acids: CASSLRTVSGNTIYF. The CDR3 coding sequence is TGTGCCAGCAGCTTAAGGACAGTTTCTGGAAACACCATATATTTT. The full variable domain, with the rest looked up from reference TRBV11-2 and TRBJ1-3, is EAGVAQSPRYKIIEKRQSVAFWCNPISGHATLYWYQQILGQGPKLLIQFQNNGVVDDSQLPKDRFSAERLKGVDSTLKIQPAKLEDSAVYLCASSLRTVSGNTIYFGEGSWLTVV.

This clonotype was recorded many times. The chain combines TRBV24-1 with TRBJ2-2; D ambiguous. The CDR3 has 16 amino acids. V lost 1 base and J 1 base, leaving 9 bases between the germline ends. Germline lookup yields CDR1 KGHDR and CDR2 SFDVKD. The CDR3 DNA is TGTGCCACCAGTGATTTAGTTGGGGTGAACACCGGGGAGCTGTTTTTT. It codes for CATSDLVGVNTGELFF.

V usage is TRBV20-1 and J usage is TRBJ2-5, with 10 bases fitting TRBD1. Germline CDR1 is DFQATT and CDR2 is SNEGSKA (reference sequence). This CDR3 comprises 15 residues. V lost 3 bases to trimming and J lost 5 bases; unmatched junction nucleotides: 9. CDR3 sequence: CSARGQGTQMETQYF. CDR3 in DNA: TGCAGTGCTAGGGGACAGGGGACCCAGATGGAGACCCAGTACTTC.

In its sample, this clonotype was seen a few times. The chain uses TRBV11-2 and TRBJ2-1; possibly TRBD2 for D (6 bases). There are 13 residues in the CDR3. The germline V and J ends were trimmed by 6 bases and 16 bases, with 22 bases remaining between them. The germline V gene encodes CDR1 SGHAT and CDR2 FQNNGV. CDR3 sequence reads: CASSLGGDQDHFF. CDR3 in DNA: TGTGCCAGCAGTTTGGGCGGGGACCAGGACCATTTCTTC.

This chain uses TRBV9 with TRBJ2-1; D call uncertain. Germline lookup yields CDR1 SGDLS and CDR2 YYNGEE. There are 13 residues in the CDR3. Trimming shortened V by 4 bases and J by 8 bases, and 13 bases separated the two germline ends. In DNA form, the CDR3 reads TGTGCCAGCAGCCCCAAGGGCGTGGATGAGCAGTTCTTC. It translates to CASSPKGVDEQFF.

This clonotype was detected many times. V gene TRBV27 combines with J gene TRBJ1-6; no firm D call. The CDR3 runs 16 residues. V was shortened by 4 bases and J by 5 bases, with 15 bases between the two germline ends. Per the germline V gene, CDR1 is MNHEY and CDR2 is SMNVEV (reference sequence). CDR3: CASSSRGSLNNSPLHF. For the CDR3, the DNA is TGTGCCAGCAGTTCTCGCGGGTCCCTGAATAATTCACCCCTCCACTTT.

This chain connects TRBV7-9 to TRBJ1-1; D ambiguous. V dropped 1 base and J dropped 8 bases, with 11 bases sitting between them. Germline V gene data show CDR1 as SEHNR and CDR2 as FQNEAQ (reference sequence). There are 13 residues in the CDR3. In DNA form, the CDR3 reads TGTGCCAGCAGCTTAGGGGTGGCAAACGAAGCTTTCTTT. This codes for CASSLGVANEAFF.

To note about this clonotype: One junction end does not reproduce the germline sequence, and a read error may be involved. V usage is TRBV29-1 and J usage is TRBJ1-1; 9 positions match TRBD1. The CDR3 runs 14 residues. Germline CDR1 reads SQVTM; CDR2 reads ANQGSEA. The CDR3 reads CSAESGTGRTEAFF. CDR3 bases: TGCAGCGCTGAATCCGGGACAGGGAGAACTGAAGCTTTCTTT.

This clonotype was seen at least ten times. CDR3 DNA sequence: TGCGCCAGCTCGGCCTTTAGGACAGATACGCAGTATTTT. Translation gives CASSAFRTDTQYF. The V call is TRBV10-2, the J call TRBJ2-3; no firm D call. Per germline, CDR1 WSHSY and CDR2 SAAADI. V shed 8 bases and J shed 3 bases, with 12 bases lying between them. The CDR3 runs to 13 residues.

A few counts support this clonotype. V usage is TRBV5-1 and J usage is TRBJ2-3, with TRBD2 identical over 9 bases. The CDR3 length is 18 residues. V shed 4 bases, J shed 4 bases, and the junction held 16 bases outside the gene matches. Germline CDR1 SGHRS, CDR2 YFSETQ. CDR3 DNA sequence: TGCGCCAGCAGCCCGGCAGGGAGTAGCGGGAGTTGGTCAGATACGCAGTATTTT. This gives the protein CASSPAGSSGSWSDTQYF. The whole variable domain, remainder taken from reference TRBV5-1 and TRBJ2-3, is KAGVTQTPRYLIKTRGQQVTLSCSPISGHRSVSWYQQTPGQGLQFLFEYFSETQRNKGNFPGRFSGRQFSNSRSEMNVSTLELGDSALYLCASSPAGSSGSWSDTQYFGPGTRLTVL.

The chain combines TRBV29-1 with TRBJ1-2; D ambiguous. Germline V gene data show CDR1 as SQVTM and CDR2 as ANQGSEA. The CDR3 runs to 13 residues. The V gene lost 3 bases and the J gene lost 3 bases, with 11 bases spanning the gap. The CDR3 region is CSVDGNGDYGYTF. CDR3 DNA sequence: TGCAGCGTTGATGGGAACGGGGACTATGGCTACACCTTC. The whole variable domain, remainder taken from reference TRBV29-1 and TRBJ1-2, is SAVISQKPSRDICQRGTSLTIQCQVDSQVTMMFWYRQQPGQSLTLIATANQGSEATYESGFVIDKFPISRPNLTFSTLTVSNMSPEDSSIYLCSVDGNGDYGYTFGSGTRLTVV.

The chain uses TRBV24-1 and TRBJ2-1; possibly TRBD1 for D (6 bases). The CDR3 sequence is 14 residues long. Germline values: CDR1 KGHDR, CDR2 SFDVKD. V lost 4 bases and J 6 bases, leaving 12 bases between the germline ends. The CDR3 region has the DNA TGTGCCACCAGTGAAACAGGGATTATCAATGAGCAGTTCTTC. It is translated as CATSETGIINEQFF.

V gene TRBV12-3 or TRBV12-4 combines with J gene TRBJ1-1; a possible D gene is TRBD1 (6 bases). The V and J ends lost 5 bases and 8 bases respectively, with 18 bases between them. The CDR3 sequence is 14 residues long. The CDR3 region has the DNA TGTGCCAGCAGTAACTCAGGGGCGCGTCGAGAAGCTTTCTTT. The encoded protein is CASSNSGARREAFF.

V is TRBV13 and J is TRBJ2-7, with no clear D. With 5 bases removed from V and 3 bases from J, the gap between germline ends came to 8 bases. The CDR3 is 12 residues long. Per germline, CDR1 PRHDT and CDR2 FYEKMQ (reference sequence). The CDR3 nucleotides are TGTGCCAGCAGCCGTGGGCGCTACGAGCAGTACTTC. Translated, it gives CASSRGRYEQYF.